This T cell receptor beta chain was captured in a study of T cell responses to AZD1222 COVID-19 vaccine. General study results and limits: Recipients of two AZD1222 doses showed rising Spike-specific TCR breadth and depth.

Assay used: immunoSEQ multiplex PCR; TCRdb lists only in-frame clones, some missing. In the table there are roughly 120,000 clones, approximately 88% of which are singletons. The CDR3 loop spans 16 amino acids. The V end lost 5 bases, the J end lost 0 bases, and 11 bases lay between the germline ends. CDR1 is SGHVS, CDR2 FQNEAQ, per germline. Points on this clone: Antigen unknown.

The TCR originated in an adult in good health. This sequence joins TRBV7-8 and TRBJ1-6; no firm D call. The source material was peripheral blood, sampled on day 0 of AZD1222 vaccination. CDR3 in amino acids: CASSHSRDSYNSPLHF. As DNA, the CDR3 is TGTGCCAGCAGCCATTCTAGGGACTCCTATAATTCACCCCTCCACTTT.